Included here is one T cell receptor (beta chain) sequence, with context. These data belong to a study of shared clonotypes between healthy human individuals. The CDR3 is 14 residues long. The germline V gene encodes CDR1 SGHDN and CDR2 FVKESK. Trimming shortened V by 2 bases and J by 3 bases, and 8 bases separated the two germline ends. The repertoire was sequenced with immunoSEQ multiplex PCR; TCRdb's copy has only in-frame clones and lacks some. Among around 500,000 clones listed, 76% were seen once. This chain links TRBV14 with TRBJ1-5, with D perhaps TRBD1 (6 bases). What was sequenced was PBMCs. This TCR came from a woman in her 40s in good health. Some clones in this sample may be carry-over from other donors' samples. The DNA for the CDR3 is TGTGCCAGCAGCCAACAGGGGTACAATCAGCCCCAGCATTTT. This codes for CASSQQGYNQPQHF.